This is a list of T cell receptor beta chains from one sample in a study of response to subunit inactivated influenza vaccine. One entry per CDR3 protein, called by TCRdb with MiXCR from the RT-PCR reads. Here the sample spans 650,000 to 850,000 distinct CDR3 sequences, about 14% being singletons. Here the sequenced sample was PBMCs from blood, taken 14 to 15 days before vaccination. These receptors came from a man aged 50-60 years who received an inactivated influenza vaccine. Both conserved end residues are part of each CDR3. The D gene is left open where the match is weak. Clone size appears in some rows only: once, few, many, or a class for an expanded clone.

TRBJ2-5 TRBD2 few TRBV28 TGTGCCAGCAGTTCCACTCGACTAGCGGGGCTCCAAGAGACCCAGTACTTC CASSSTRLAGLQETQYF
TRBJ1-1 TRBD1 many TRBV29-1 TGCAGCGTTGCACCAGGGGGAGCTGAAGCTTTCTTT CSVAPGGAEAFF
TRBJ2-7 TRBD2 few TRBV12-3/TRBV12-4 TGTGCCAGCAGTCCACTTAGCGGGGGGGCCTACGAGCAGTACTTC CASSPLSGGAYEQYF
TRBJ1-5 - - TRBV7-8 TGTGCCAGCAGTCCAGGGGTAGGGCAGCCCCAGCATTTT CASSPGVGQPQHF
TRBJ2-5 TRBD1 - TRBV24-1 TGTGCCACCAGTGGGACAGGGGGCTCCCAAGAGACCCAGTACTTC CATSGTGGSQETQYF
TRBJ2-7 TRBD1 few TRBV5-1 TGCGCCAGCAGCGGAGGGACAGGGCAGAGCTACGAGCAGTACTTC CASSGGTGQSYEQYF
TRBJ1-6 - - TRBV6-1 TGTGCCAGCACCCCATTTGGGGGCTTCTATAATTCACCCCTCCACTTT CASTPFGGFYNSPLHF
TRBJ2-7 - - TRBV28 TGTGCCAGCAGCACGGGGGCCTGGGGACTGAGCTACGAGCAGTACTTC CASSTGAWGLSYEQYF
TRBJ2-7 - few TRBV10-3 TGTGCCATCAGTGAGTACCGGGGGTACGAGCAGTACTTC CAISEYRGYEQYF
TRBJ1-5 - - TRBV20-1 TGCAGTGCTAGAGACAGGCTCAATCAGCCCCAGCATTTT CSARDRLNQPQHF
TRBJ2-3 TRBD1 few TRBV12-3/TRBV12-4 TGTGCCAGCAGTCACCGGGACAGGGGAGGAGGTACGCAGTATTTT CASSHRDRGGGTQYF
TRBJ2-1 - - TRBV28 TGTGCCAGCAGCTACACCCGAGCCCTCAGGTTCTTC CASSYTRALRFF
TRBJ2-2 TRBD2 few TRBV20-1 TGCAGTGCGTTCCGGACTAGCGGGGGGGCCAACACCGGGGAGCTGTTTTTT CSAFRTSGGANTGELFF
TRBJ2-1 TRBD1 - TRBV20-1 TGCAGTGCTTCACAGGGGGCGAAACCCTACAATGAGCAGTTCTTC CSASQGAKPYNEQFF
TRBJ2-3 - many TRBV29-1 TGCAGCGCCTCGGACAGCCGAGGGGATACGCAGTATTTT CSASDSRGDTQYF
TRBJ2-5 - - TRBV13 TGTGCCAGCAGCTTAGGGACAGGAGACCAAGAGACCCAGTACTTC CASSLGTGDQETQYF
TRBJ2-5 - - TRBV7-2 TGTGCCAGCAGCTCTCAGGTAGCGCGGGGAGAGACCCAGTACTTC CASSSQVARGETQYF
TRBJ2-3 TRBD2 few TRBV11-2 TGTGCCAGCAGCCTCCACTTAGCGGGGAGAACAGATACGCAGTATTTT CASSLHLAGRTDTQYF
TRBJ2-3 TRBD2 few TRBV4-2 TGTGCCAGCAGCCCCAACCTAGCGGGAGTTGGTGATACGCAGTATTTT CASSPNLAGVGDTQYF
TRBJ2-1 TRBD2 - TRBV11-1 TGTGCCAGCAGCTCACTGGGTAGCGGGGCCTACAATGAGCAGTTCTTC CASSSLGSGAYNEQFF
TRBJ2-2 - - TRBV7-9 TGTGCCAGCAGCGACCCGCAGGGCAACACCGGGGAGCTGTTTTTT CASSDPQGNTGELFF
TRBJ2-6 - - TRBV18 TGTGCCAGCTCACCACTAACTAATCGTATCTCTGGGGCCAACGTCCTGACTTTC CASSPLTNRISGANVLTF
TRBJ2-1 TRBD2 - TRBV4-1 TGCGCCAGCAGCCAGAGCGGGGGGGCTGATGAGCAGTTCTTC CASSQSGGADEQFF
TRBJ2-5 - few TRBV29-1 TGCAGCGTTAGGAAGCGGGTGATGCAAGAGACCCAGTACTTC CSVRKRVMQETQYF
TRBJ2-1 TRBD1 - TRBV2 TGTGCCAGCAGTGTGATACAGGGGGCCTACAATGAGCAGTTCTTC CASSVIQGAYNEQFF
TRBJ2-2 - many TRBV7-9 TGTGCCAGCAGCCGGGGGCCCTCCGGGGAGCTGTTTTTT CASSRGPSGELFF
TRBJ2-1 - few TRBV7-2 TGTGCCAGCAGCTTAGGGTCGGAGGGGTACAATGAGCAGTTCTTC CASSLGSEGYNEQFF
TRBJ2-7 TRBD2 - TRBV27 TGTGCCAGCAGATCAACCGGGACTAGCGGGAGTGGCGAGCAGTACTTC CASRSTGTSGSGEQYF
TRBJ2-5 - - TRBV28 TGTGCCAGCAGTACTCGGACCCGCCAAGAGACCCAGTACTTC CASSTRTRQETQYF
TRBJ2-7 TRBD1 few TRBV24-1 TGTGCCACCAGTGAGGGACAGGGGTCCTACGAGCAGTACTTC CATSEGQGSYEQYF
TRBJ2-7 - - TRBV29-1 TGCAGCGTTGGACACGGCGAGCAGTACTTC CSVGHGEQYF
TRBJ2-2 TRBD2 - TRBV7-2 TGTGCCAGCAGCCCCCGGGCTAGCGGGATAACCGGGGAGCTGTTTTTT CASSPRASGITGELFF
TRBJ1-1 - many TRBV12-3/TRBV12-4 TGTGCCAGCAGTTTGGAACTTGAAGCTTTCTTT CASSLELEAFF
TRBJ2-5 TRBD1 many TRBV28 TGTGCCAGCAGTCCGCAGACAGGGCTGGTGACCCAGTACTTC CASSPQTGLVTQYF
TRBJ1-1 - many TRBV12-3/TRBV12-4 TGTGCCAGCTTAGCGGGGGGCACTGAAGCTTTCTTT CASLAGGTEAFF
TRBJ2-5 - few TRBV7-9 TGTGCCAGCAGCTTAGTAATCGAGGTAGACCGAGAGACCCAGTACTTC CASSLVIEVDRETQYF
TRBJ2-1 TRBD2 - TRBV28 TGTGCCAGCAGTTCCTTTGAGGGTCTAGCGGGGAACAATGAGCAGTTCTTC CASSSFEGLAGNNEQFF
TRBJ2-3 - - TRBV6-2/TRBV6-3 TGTGCCAGCAGTTCCTCTTGGGAGTCAGATACGCAGTATTTT CASSSSWESDTQYF
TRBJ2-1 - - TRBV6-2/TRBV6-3 TGTGCCAGCAGTTACGCCAGGGGTCGCATCCACAATGAGCAGTTCTTC CASSYARGRIHNEQFF
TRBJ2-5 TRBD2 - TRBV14 TGTGCCAGCAGCCCTTATAGACTAGCGGGAGAAGAGACCCAGTACTTC CASSPYRLAGEETQYF